This T cell receptor beta chain emerged from a study of regulatory T cells in long-lasting Graves disease. Study-wide findings and caveats: TRBV28, TRBJ1-2 and TRBJ2-5 emerged as the favored segments in persistent disease.

Both iRepertoire HTBI primers and Arm-PCR of CDR3 regions were used to build the TCR beta libraries. TCRdb passed the multiplex PCR reads through MiXCR, listing each CDR3 protein once. Altogether 400,000 to 500,000 distinct CDR3 sequences are present, around 23% being singletons, with the ten largest covering approximately 15%. Documented time point: persistent/refractory GD, antithyroid drugs over 5 years with positive TRAb. PBMC-extracted RNA yielded the TCR library. This clonotype was recorded a few times. Its antigen is still unknown. The CDR3 sequence is 14 residues long. The V end was cut by 5 bases, the J end by 5 bases, with 13 bases between. Germline CDR1 reads SGHTA; CDR2 reads FQGNSA.

V gene TRBV7-2 combines with J gene TRBJ1-5; tentative D call: TRBD1 (5 bases). The sequences come from peripheral blood mononuclear cells (PBMCs), collected when the disease was refractory, from a patient treated with antithyroid drugs. The sequence derives from a female donor with Graves disease. CDR3 in amino acids: CASSAAGIYQPQHF. Written as DNA, the CDR3 is TGTGCCAGCAGCGCCGCAGGGATATATCAGCCCCAGCATTTT.